This T cell receptor (beta chain) appears in the sequencing data of a study of blood T cells in healthy people across ages. This clonotype was found a few times. Antigen specificity is unknown. The authors ran a second PCR of 7 to 11 cycles using a sample-barcoded 5' primer and a J-beta primer mix. Every cDNA was tagged by a template-switch adaptor with 12 random nucleotides. TCRdb used MiXCR to reprocess the 5' RACE reads, holding one entry per CDR3 protein. The sample has about 1.1 million distinct CDR3 sequences, roughly two fifths seen once; the top ten hold around 13%. Findings and limits, study-wide: It was held that the diversity estimates obtained from one million T cells were underestimates. Comparison with aged donors showed that long-lived donors had more naive CD4+ cells and higher diversity.

Isolation yielded PBMCs, at least 6 million per sample, in every case. Trimming cost V 4 bases and J 2 bases, with 15 bases left between them. The CDR3 is 16 residues long. Germline CDR1 is SEHNR and CDR2 is FQNEAQ (reference sequence). The V and J genes are TRBV7-9 and TRBJ2-1; tentative D call: TRBD1 (6 bases). Sequenced input: blood. The sequence derives from a man younger than 35 in good health. The CDR3 loop is CASSSTTGTPYNEQFF. For the CDR3, the DNA is TGTGCCAGCAGCTCAACAACCGGGACACCCTACAATGAGCAGTTCTTC.